This T cell receptor beta chain was captured by sequencing in a study of shared clonotypes between healthy human individuals. Study as a whole: Per donor, CD8 memory used one plate, CD8 naive used two, CD4 memory used three and CD4 naive used three.

V lost 2 bases and J 8 bases, leaving 7 bases between the germline ends. The V gene's germline CDR1 is DFQATT and CDR2 SNEGSKA (reference sequence). There are 11 residues in the CDR3. Broader study findings: Richness estimates generally favored naive over memory subsets. Among donors, sharing of clonotypes was expected to be affected by sequencing depth.

In the case of this clone: Its antigen is not known.

Generated by immunoSEQ multiplex PCR, the TCRdb table keeps only in-frame clones and is missing some. In the table there are about 1 million clones, 60% to 80% of which are singletons. CD4+ cells underwent separation, giving CD45RA+ naive and CD45RA-negative memory subsets. This clonotype was obtained from a man younger than 35 in good health. Specimen: memory CD4+ T cells sorted from blood. Subset described: CD45RA-negative fraction. The genes are TRBV20-1 and TRBJ2-4; D gene unclear. The CDR3 here is CSARRGDIQYF. The CDR3 bases are TGCAGTGCTAGAAGAGGTGACATTCAGTACTTC.